The text below deals with one T cell receptor beta chain. Sorting defined naive CD4+ as CD4+CD8-CD45RO-CD45RA+ and naive CD8+ as CD8+CD4-CD45RA+CD27bright. Starting from 500 ng of total RNA, TCR libraries were made with linear amplification. TCRdb reanalysed the reads using MiXCR and keeps one entry per CDR3 protein. There are 200,000 or so distinct CDR3 sequences in the sample; 65% to 80% occur only once, and about 2.1% lies in the top ten. This sample is part of a study of healthy donors' naive CD4 and CD8 T cells. Trimming left V 4 bases short and J 0 bases short, with 10 bases between. The CDR3 sequence is 14 residues long. From germline, CDR1 is SQVTM and CDR2 ANQGSEA.

The genes are TRBV29-1 and TRBJ1-3, with a weak D call TRBD1 (5 bases). The receptor was isolated from a pool of human donors in good health; the sample pools cells from several healthy donors. Sequencing was performed on naive CD4+ and CD8+ T cells sorted from blood, pooled from several donors. The CDR3: CSVVDSNSGNTIYF. The CDR3 DNA is TGCAGCGTTGTCGACAGCAACTCTGGAAACACCATATATTTT. Full variable domain (rest looked up from reference TRBV29-1 and TRBJ1-3): SAVISQKPSRDICQRGTSLTIQCQVDSQVTMMFWYRQQPGQSLTLIATANQGSEATYESGFVIDKFPISRPNLTFSTLTVSNMSPEDSSIYLCSVVDSNSGNTIYFGEGSWLTVV.